This TCR beta chain was sequenced in a study of early T cells in non-severe SARS-CoV-2 infection. The overall study: It was bulk RNA from unsorted whole blood that was sequenced, and the chains were unpaired. Whole-study findings and limits: Using VDJdb, the matching emphasized anti-spike CD8 responses while missing private and CD4 specificities.

CDR1 and CDR2 from the germline V gene are LGHDT and YNNKEL (reference sequence). The CDR3 is 14 amino acids. The ends lost 4 bases at V and 7 bases at J; junction bases unmatched: 6. Individual cDNA molecules carried attached unique molecular identifiers. TCRdb analysed the 5' RACE reads with MiXCR anew, one entry per CDR3 protein. This sample has about 80,000 distinct CDR3 sequences, with over 9% found just once. In this sample, this clonotype turned up a few times. Its target is unknown. The material sequenced was whole blood. The TCR originated in an adult who was a healthcare worker with PCR-confirmed SARS-CoV-2 infection or an uninfected control (not recorded which). This chain connects TRBV3-1 to TRBJ1-5, with TRBD1 identical over 8 bases. In nucleotides, the CDR3 is TGTGCCAGCAGCCCCGGACAGGGCGTACAGCCCCAGCATTTT. Its translation: CASSPGQGVQPQHF.